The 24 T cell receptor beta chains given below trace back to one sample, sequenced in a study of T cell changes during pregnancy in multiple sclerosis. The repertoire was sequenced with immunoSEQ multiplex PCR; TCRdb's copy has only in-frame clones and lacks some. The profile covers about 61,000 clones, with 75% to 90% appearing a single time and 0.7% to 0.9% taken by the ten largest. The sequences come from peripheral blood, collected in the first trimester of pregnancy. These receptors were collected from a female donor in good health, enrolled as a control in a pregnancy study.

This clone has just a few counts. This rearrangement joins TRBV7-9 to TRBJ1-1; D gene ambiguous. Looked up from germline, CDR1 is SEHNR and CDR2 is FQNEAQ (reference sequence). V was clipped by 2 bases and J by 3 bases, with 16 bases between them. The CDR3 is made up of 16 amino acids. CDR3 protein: CASSLMRLTGDTEAFF. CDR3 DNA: TGTGCCAGCAGCTTAATGCGACTGACGGGAGACACTGAAGCTTTCTTT.

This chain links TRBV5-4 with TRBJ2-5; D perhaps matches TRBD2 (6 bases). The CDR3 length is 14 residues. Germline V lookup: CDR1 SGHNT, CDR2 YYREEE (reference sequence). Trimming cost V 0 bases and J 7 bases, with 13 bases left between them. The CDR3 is CASSLVRGSGTQYF. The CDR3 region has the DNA TGTGCCAGCAGCTTGGTGCGGGGTTCAGGGACCCAGTACTTC. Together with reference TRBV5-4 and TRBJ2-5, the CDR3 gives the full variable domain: ETGVTQSPTHLIKTRGQQVTLRCSSQSGHNTVSWYQQALGQGPQFIFQYYREEENGRGNFPPRFSGLQFPNYSSELNVNALELDDSALYLCASSLVRGSGTQYFGPGTRLLVL.

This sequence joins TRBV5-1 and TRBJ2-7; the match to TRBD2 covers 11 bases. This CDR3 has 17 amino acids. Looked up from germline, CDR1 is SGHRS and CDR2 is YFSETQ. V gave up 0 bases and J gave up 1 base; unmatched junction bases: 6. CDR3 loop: CASSLAVGLAGSYEQYF. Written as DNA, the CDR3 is TGCGCCAGCAGCTTGGCCGTCGGACTAGCGGGTTCCTACGAGCAGTACTTC.

The CDR3 reads CASSQPGQELYEQYF. The CDR3 bases are TGTGCCAGCAGCCAACCGGGACAGGAACTTTACGAGCAGTACTTC. The genes are TRBV4-2 and TRBJ2-7; 8 bases line up with TRBD1. Trimming took 2 bases from V and 4 from J; bases not matched to a gene: 7. The germline V gene has CDR1 LGHNA and CDR2 YNFKEQ. The CDR3 is 15 amino acids.

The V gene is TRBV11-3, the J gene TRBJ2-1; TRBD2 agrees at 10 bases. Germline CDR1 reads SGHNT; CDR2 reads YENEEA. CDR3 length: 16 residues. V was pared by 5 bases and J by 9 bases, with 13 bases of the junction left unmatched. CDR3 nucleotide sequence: TGTGCCAGCAGCGGCAATAGCGGGGGGTTATTTGGTGAGCAGTTCTTC. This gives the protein CASSGNSGGLFGEQFF.

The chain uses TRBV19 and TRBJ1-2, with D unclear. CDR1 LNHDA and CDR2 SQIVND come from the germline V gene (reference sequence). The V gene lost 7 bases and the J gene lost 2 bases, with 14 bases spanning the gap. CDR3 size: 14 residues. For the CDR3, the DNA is TGTGCCAGTATCCTCGGATCGGGAAACTATGGCTACACCTTC. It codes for CASILGSGNYGYTF.

CDR3: CASSNSGGRYNEQFF. For the CDR3, the DNA is TGTGCCAGCAGTAATAGCGGGGGGCGGTACAATGAGCAGTTCTTC. V and J are TRBV6-5 and TRBJ2-1, with TRBD2 matching 10 bases. Germline V gene data show CDR1 as MNHEY and CDR2 as SVGAGI. This CDR3 has 15 amino acids. The trim removed 5 bases at V and 4 bases at J, leaving 5 bases unmatched.

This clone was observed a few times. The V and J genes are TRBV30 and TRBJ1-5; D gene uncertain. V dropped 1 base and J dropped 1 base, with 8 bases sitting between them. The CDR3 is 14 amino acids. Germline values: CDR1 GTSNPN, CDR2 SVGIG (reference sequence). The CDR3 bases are TGTGCCTGGAGTGGAGGGCTCAGCAATCAGCCCCAGCATTTT. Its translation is CAWSGGLSNQPQHF.

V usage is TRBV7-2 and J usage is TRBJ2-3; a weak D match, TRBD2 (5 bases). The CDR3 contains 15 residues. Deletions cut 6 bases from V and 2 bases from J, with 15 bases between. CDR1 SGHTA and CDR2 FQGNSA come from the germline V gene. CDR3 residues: CASRLRGQFTDTQYF. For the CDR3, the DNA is TGTGCCAGCAGGCTCAGAGGGCAGTTCACAGATACGCAGTATTTT.

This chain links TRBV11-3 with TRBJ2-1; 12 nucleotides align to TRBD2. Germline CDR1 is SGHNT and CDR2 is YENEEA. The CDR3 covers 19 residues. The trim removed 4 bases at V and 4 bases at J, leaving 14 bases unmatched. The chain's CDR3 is CASSSPGLAGPNGYNEQFF. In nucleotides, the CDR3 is TGTGCCAGCAGCTCCCCGGGACTAGCGGGCCCTAATGGGTACAATGAGCAGTTCTTC. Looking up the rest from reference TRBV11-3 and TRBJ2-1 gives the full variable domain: EAGVVQSPRYKIIEKKQPVAFWCNPISGHNTLYWYLQNLGQGPELLIRYENEEAVDDSQLPKDRFSAERLKGVDSTLKIQPAELGDSAVYLCASSSPGLAGPNGYNEQFFGPGTRLTVL.

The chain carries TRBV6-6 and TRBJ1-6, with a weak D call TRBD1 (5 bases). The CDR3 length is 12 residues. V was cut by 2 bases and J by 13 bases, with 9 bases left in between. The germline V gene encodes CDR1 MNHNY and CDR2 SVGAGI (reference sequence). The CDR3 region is CASSYGASPLHF. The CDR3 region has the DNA TGTGCCAGCAGTTACGGGGCCTCGCCCCTCCACTTT.

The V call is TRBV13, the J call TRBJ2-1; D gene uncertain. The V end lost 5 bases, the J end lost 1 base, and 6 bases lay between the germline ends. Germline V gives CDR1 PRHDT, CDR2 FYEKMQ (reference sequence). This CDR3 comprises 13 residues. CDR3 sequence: CASSPGSYNEQFF. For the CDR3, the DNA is TGTGCCAGCAGCCCCGGGTCCTACAATGAGCAGTTCTTC.

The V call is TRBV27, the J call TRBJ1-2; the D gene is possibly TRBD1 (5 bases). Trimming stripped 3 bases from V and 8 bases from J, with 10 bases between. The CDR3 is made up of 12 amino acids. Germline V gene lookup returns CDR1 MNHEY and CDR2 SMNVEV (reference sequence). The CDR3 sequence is CASSLIGEGYTF. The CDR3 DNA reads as TGTGCCAGCAGTTTGATAGGGGAAGGCTACACCTTC.

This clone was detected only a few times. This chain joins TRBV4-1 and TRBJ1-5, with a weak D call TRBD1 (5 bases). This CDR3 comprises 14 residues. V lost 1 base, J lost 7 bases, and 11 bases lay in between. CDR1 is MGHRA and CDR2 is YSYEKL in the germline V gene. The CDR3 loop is CASSQGGGEQPQHF. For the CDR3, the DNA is TGCGCCAGCAGCCAAGGTGGGGGGGAACAGCCCCAGCATTTT.

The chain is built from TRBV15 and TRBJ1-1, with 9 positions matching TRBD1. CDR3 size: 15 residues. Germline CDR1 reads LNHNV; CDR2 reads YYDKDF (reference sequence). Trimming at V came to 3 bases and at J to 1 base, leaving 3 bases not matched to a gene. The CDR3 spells CATSRGQGRNTEAFF. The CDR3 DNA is TGTGCCACCAGCAGGGGACAGGGACGGAACACTGAAGCTTTCTTT.

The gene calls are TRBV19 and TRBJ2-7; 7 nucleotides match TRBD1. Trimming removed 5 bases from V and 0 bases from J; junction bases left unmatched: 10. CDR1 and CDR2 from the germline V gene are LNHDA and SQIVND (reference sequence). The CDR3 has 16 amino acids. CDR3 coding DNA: TGTGCCAGTAGTTCAGGAACGGGACAGCCCTCCTACGAGCAGTACTTC. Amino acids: CASSSGTGQPSYEQYF.

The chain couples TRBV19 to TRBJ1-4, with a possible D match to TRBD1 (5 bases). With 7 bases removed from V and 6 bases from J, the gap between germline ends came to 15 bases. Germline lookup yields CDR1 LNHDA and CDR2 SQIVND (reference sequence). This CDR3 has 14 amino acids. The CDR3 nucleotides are TGTGCCAGTATGCCAGACAGATCCTATGAAAAACTGTTTTTT. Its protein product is CASMPDRSYEKLFF.

The CDR3 sequence is CAWSGLGQVGEKLFF. CDR3 DNA: TGTGCCTGGAGCGGGTTAGGACAGGTTGGTGAAAAACTGTTTTTT. The chain links TRBV30 to TRBJ1-4; 7 nucleotides agree with TRBD1. The CDR3 is 15 residues long. V was clipped by 3 bases and J by 7 bases; unmatched bases: 11. In germline, CDR1 is GTSNPN, CDR2 SVGIG (reference sequence).

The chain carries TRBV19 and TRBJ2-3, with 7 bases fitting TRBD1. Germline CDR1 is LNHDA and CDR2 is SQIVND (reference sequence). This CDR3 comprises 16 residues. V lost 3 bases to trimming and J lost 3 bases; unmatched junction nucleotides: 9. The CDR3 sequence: CASSMVRGIKTDTQYF. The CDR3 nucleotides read TGTGCCAGTAGTATGGTCAGGGGGATTAAAACAGATACGCAGTATTTT.

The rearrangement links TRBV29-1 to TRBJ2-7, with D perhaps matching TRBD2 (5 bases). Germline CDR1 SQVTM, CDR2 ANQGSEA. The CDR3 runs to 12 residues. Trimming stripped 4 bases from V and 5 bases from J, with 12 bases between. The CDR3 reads CSVGSGYNEQYF. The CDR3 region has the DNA TGCAGCGTTGGGTCGGGGTACAACGAGCAGTACTTC.

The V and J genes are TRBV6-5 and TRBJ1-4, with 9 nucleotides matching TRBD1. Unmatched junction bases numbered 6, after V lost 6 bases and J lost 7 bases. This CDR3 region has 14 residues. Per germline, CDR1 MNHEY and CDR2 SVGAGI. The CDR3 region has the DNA TGTGCCAGCAGCCTCGGGACAGGGAGTGAAAAACTGTTTTTT. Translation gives CASSLGTGSEKLFF.

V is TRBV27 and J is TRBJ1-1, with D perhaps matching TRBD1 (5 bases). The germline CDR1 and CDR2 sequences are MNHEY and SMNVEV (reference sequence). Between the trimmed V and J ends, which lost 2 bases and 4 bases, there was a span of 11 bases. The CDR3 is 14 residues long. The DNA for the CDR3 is TGTGCCAGCAGTTTAGTGTCCGGGGGCACTGAAGCTTTCTTT. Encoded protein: CASSLVSGGTEAFF.

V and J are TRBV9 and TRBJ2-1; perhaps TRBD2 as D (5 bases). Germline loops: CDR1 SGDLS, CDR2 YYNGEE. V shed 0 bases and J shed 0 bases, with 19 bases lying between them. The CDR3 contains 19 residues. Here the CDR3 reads CASSVGTPRSGGSYNEQFF. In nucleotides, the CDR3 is TGTGCCAGCAGCGTAGGGACTCCGAGGAGCGGTGGCTCCTACAATGAGCAGTTCTTC.

CDR3 region: CASSPGQPSNQPQHF. The CDR3 DNA is TGTGCCAGCAGTCCGGGACAACCTAGCAATCAGCCCCAGCATTTT. The chain has TRBV6-6 and TRBJ1-5, with a weak D call TRBD1 (6 bases). Trimming pared 5 bases from V and 0 bases from J, leaving 11 bases between. CDR1 is MNHNY and CDR2 is SVGAGI in the germline V gene (reference sequence). This CDR3 is 15 amino acids long.